This entry lists 21 T cell receptor beta chains sequenced from one sample in a study of blood T cells in healthy people across ages. The use of a sample-barcoded 5' primer and a J-beta primer mix characterized a second PCR of roughly 6 to 11 cycles. From the 5' RACE reads, TCRdb called clonotypes with MiXCR, one entry per CDR3 protein. The sample records about 1.7 million distinct CDR3 sequences, roughly 30% being singletons. The sequencing input was blood. These receptor sequences come from a woman aged 30 to 39 in good health.

Only a few counts were recorded for this clonotype. The chain couples TRBV5-1 to TRBJ2-1; the match to TRBD2 covers 7 bases. CDR1 SGHRS and CDR2 YFSETQ come from the germline V gene. V shed 5 bases and J 12 bases; nucleotides not matched to a gene: 14. This CDR3 has 14 amino acids. CDR3 DNA sequence: TGCGCCAGCAGTGAAGAGCGGGGTGGTATCGGGCAGTTCTTC. Its protein is CASSEERGGIGQFF.

The chain links TRBV27 to TRBJ2-1; D perhaps matches TRBD1 (5 bases). V was pared by 2 bases and J by 9 bases, with 11 bases between. CDR3 length: 13 amino acids. Germline V gene sequence: CDR1 MNHEY, CDR2 SMNVEV (reference sequence). CDR3 region: CASSLGSRGEQFF. The DNA for the CDR3 is TGTGCCAGCAGTTTAGGTAGTAGGGGTGAGCAGTTCTTC.

This clonotype has only a few counts. This chain links TRBV29-1 with TRBJ1-5; D is possibly TRBD1 (6 bases). The CDR3 extends over 14 amino acids. The germline V gene has CDR1 SQVTM and CDR2 ANQGSEA. The germline V and J ends were trimmed by 5 bases and 1 base, with 12 bases remaining between them. CDR3 region: CSVSQGGSNQPQHF. CDR3 nucleotides: TGCAGCGTTTCACAGGGTGGCAGCAATCAGCCCCAGCATTTT.

This clonotype has more than one count but fewer than ten. The V and J genes are TRBV4-1 and TRBJ1-4; the D is unclear. The CDR3 covers 14 residues. Trimming removed 1 base at V and 8 bases at J, with 11 bases between. Germline V gene sequence: CDR1 MGHRA, CDR2 YSYEKL. CDR3 protein: CASSQGLLREKLFF. The CDR3 nucleotides read TGCGCCAGCAGCCAAGGACTCCTGCGCGAAAAACTGTTTTTT.

V and J are TRBV28 and TRBJ2-1; 10 bases align to TRBD2. Germline assignment: CDR1 MDHEN and CDR2 SYDVKM. The CDR3 contains 15 residues. The V segment lost 7 bases and the J segment 5 bases; nucleotides outside the gene matches: 8. Written as DNA, the CDR3 is TGTGCCAGCAATCCGATAGCGGGGGGAAACAATGAGCAGTTCTTC. Its translation is CASNPIAGGNNEQFF.

CDR3 in DNA: TGCGCCAGCAGCCAAAATCAGGGGGCCCTCTCTGGGGCCAACGTCCTGACTTTC. Amino acids: CASSQNQGALSGANVLTF. The chain employs TRBV4-3 and TRBJ2-6; 8 bases fit TRBD1. After removal of 2 bases from V and 0 bases from J, the junction contained 6 bases not matched to a gene. Germline CDR1 is LGHNA and CDR2 is YSLEER. This CDR3 region has 18 residues.

This chain links TRBV7-2 with TRBJ1-1; D is uncertain. V shed 4 bases and J shed 2 bases, with 14 bases lying between them. The CDR3 contains 15 residues. The V gene's germline CDR1 is SGHTA and CDR2 FQGNSA. This CDR3 reads CASSSPGIGNTEAFF. The CDR3 DNA reads as TGTGCCAGCAGCTCTCCGGGCATAGGAAACACTGAAGCTTTCTTT.

The rearrangement links TRBV5-1 to TRBJ1-1; the D gene is possibly TRBD1 (5 bases). Trimming shortened V by 2 bases and J by 5 bases, and 13 bases separated the two germline ends. CDR1 is SGHRS and CDR2 is YFSETQ in the germline V gene. This CDR3 is 14 amino acids long. The CDR3 bases are TGCGCCAGCAGCTTCGGGGGAGGGAAAACTGAAGCTTTCTTT. Protein product: CASSFGGGKTEAFF.

This clonotype came up a few times. The CDR3 DNA follows: TGTGCCAGCAGAGCCGAACAGGGGGCGCGAGGTAGGCCCCAGCATTTT. It translates to CASRAEQGARGRPQHF. This chain joins TRBV6-1 and TRBJ1-5; 9 bases are a match to TRBD1. The trim removed 6 bases at V and 9 bases at J, leaving 15 bases unmatched. The CDR3 is 16 amino acids. CDR1 MNHNS and CDR2 SASEGT come from the germline V gene.

At least ten counts were recorded for this clonotype. This chain connects TRBV9 to TRBJ2-7, with D hard to call. This CDR3 spans 11 amino acids. Deletions cut 0 bases from V and 6 bases from J, with 4 bases between. Germline V gives CDR1 SGDLS, CDR2 YYNGEE. In nucleotides, the CDR3 is TGTGCCAGCAGCGTAGGGAGCGAGCAGTACTTC. Amino acid sequence: CASSVGSEQYF.

The V call is TRBV13, the J call TRBJ2-3, with 10 bases identical to TRBD2. The CDR3 is made up of 15 amino acids. CDR1 and CDR2 from the germline V gene are PRHDT and FYEKMQ (reference sequence). The V and J ends lost 5 bases and 4 bases, in that order; junction bases with no gene match: 6. In nucleotides, the CDR3 is TGTGCCAGCAGCCTAGCGGGAGCCGGTCCAGATACGCAGTATTTT. This sequence encodes CASSLAGAGPDTQYF.

This clonotype has just a few counts. The gene calls are TRBV20-1 and TRBJ2-2; D might be TRBD1 or TRBD2, each matching 5 bases. Germline V CDR1 and CDR2: DFQATT, SNEGSKA (reference sequence). V was pared by 5 bases and J by 4 bases, with 20 bases between. This CDR3 is 16 amino acids long. CDR3 sequence reads: CSALGPWAGGTGELFF. The DNA of the CDR3 is TGCAGTGCTTTGGGACCGTGGGCGGGCGGCACCGGGGAGCTGTTTTTT.

This clonotype has at least ten counts. The rearrangement links TRBV29-1 to TRBJ1-2, with D uncertain. V shed 1 base and J shed 4 bases, with 10 bases lying between them. The CDR3 is 13 amino acids. Germline-derived CDR1 and CDR2 are SQVTM and ANQGSEA. CDR3 sequence reads: CSVEGGSGYGYTF. CDR3 in DNA: TGCAGCGTTGAAGGAGGGTCGGGCTATGGCTACACCTTC.

This clonotype was recorded at least ten times. V usage is TRBV7-2 and J usage is TRBJ2-7, with D possibly TRBD2 on 5 matching bases. The CDR3 covers 13 residues. Deletions cut 5 bases from V and 12 bases from J, with 20 bases between. From germline, CDR1 is SGHTA and CDR2 FQGNSA. CDR3 nucleotides: TGTGCCAGCAGCCAGACACGAGCCGGAGGTCGGTACTTC. This codes for CASSQTRAGGRYF.

The rearrangement links TRBV20-1 to TRBJ2-7, with a possible D match to TRBD1 (5 bases). The CDR3 is 14 amino acids. Trimming took 0 bases from V and 3 from J, leaving 12 bases between them. CDR1 is DFQATT and CDR2 is SNEGSKA in the germline V gene (reference sequence). The CDR3 sequence: CSARDSRVNYEQYF. DNA for the CDR3: TGCAGTGCTAGAGATTCCAGGGTAAACTACGAGCAGTACTTC.

In this sample, this clonotype turned up a few times. The rearrangement links TRBV11-3 to TRBJ1-1; D not certain. Trimming left V 3 bases short and J 3 bases short, with 8 bases between. In germline, CDR1 is SGHNT, CDR2 YENEEA. This CDR3 has 13 amino acids. CDR3 sequence: CASSLNMDTEAFF. The CDR3, as DNA: TGTGCCAGCAGCTTGAACATGGACACTGAAGCTTTCTTT.

V and J are TRBV4-1 and TRBJ2-1; D gene ambiguous. There are 13 residues in the CDR3. Trimming stripped 1 base from V and 8 bases from J, with 9 bases between. Germline values: CDR1 MGHRA, CDR2 YSYEKL. The CDR3 loop is CASSQVSVHEQFF. The CDR3 bases are TGCGCCAGCAGCCAAGTATCCGTTCATGAGCAGTTCTTC.

The table lists this clonotype with many counts. The rearrangement uses TRBV7-9 and TRBJ1-2; D uncertain. The germline V gene has CDR1 SEHNR and CDR2 FQNEAQ (reference sequence). There are 12 residues in the CDR3. The ends were cut back, 2 bases at V and 8 bases at J, with 9 bases in the middle. The CDR3 reads CASSLWSTGYTF. CDR3 bases: TGTGCCAGCAGCTTATGGTCGACGGGCTACACCTTC. The full variable domain, in which reference TRBV7-9 and TRBJ1-2 provide the parts outside the CDR3, is DTGVSQNPRHKITKRGQNVTFRCDPISEHNRLYWYRQTLGQGPEFLTYFQNEAQLEKSRLLSDRFSAERPKGSFSTLEIQRTEQGDSAMYLCASSLWSTGYTFGSGTRLTVV.

This clonotype was picked up a small number of times. V gene TRBV18 combines with J gene TRBJ2-7; D call uncertain. V was cut by 2 bases and J by 2 bases, with 13 bases left in between. This CDR3 region has 15 residues. Germline V gene sequence: CDR1 KGHSH, CDR2 LQKENI. The CDR3 region has the DNA TGTGCCAGCTCACCAATCTCCGGGCAGACCTACGAGCAGTACTTC. Protein product: CASSPISGQTYEQYF.

CDR3 region: CASSQDFHVSGQTQYF. The CDR3 bases are TGTGCCAGCAGCCAAGATTTCCATGTTAGCGGTCAGACCCAGTACTTC. The chain joins TRBV3-1 to TRBJ2-5, with D possibly being TRBD2 (6 bases). Germline-derived CDR1 and CDR2 are LGHDT and YNNKEL (reference sequence). The CDR3 is 16 amino acids. V gave up 0 bases and J gave up 6 bases, with 17 bases separating them.

With regard to this clonotype: Possible read error: a much larger clone is one base away. V usage is TRBV12-3 or TRBV12-4 and J usage is TRBJ2-4; perhaps TRBD2 as D (6 bases). The closer fit of TRBJ2-7 to the DNA end suggests the J call may be wrong. There are 13 residues in the CDR3. In nucleotides, the CDR3 is TGTACCAGCAGCCTATACGGGAGACTCGAGCAGTACTTC. Residues: CTSSLYGRLEQYF.